This TCR beta chain was captured in a study of cytotoxic CD8 clonotypes in ibrutinib-treated CLL. The protocol was immunoSEQ multiplex PCR, while the TCRdb copy is restricted to in-frame clones and leaves out a portion. This sample carries 100,000 to 150,000 clones, 80% to 90% of them seen once, and the ten largest clones take about 2%. Sequencing used PBMCs, obtained after 24 months of ibrutinib treatment. This receptor was obtained from a human donor with chronic lymphocytic leukemia.

The CDR3 DNA reads TGTGCCAGCAGTATTTCCGGGACAGGGGCCACAGATACGCAGTATTTT. It encodes CASSISGTGATDTQYF. The rearrangement uses TRBV27 and TRBJ2-3; the match to TRBD1 covers 10 bases. The CDR3 consists of 16 residues. Germline assignment: CDR1 MNHEY and CDR2 SMNVEV (reference sequence). Trimming cost V 5 bases and J 2 bases; bases outside gene matches: 7.